These 2 T cell receptor beta chains were sequenced from one sample in a study of OX40 agonist ivuxolimab in advanced cancers. Libraries came from the immunoSEQ multiplex PCR assay. TCRdb carries this immuneACCESS record with in-frame sequences only. Its versions omit some clonotypes, under half of them owing to an unresolved V gene in the studies checked, with the rest unexplained. Across this sample there are around 82,000 clones, with 88% seen only once. Approximately 0.47% of the sample lies in the top ten. Material: CD4+ or CD8+ T cells sorted from blood, obtained in a trial of the OX40 agonist ivuxolimab. Every receptor here comes from an adult with an advanced solid tumor such as melanoma, head and neck, liver or kidney cancer.

The rearrangement uses TRBV5-1 and TRBJ2-5; no reliable D call. V lost 0 bases to trimming and J lost 3 bases, with 6 bases between them. The CDR3 has 13 residues. Per the germline V gene, CDR1 is SGHRS and CDR2 is YFSETQ. CDR3 in amino acids: CASSLVQKETQYF. The CDR3 nucleotides are TGCGCCAGCAGCTTGGTCCAAAAAGAGACCCAGTACTTC.

This clone was detected once. The chain has TRBV2 and TRBJ1-1; 7 bases align to TRBD1. V lost 7 bases, J lost 5 bases, and 7 bases stayed unmatched. The CDR3 consists of 13 residues. Germline-derived CDR1 and CDR2 are SNHLY and FYNNEI. The CDR3 DNA follows: TGTGCCAGCAAAGCAGGGGGAGGTACTGAAGCTTTCTTT. Encoded protein: CASKAGGGTEAFF.